The rows below give T cell receptor beta chains drawn from one sample of a study of regulatory T cells in long-lasting Graves disease. TCRdb re-called the multiplex PCR reads through MiXCR, storing one row per CDR3 protein. The table includes about 220,000 distinct CDR3 sequences, roughly 18% detected once. This same sample was also part of a study on T cells in Graves' hyperthyroidism and ophthalmopathy.

The sequencing used peripheral blood mononuclear cells (PBMCs), collected at new diagnosis, from a patient treated with antithyroid drugs. All receptors derive from a woman between 25 and 40 years old with Graves disease. CDR3s include the opening cysteine and the closing phenylalanine or tryptophan. For some rows the clone size is stated as once, few or many, or as a class when expanded; others skip it.

many	TRBV28	CASSSQGFDGQYF
many	TRBV9	CASSLSGRGEQYF
.	TRBV4-1	CASSQAGTGIHEQYF
many	TRBV7-9	CASSAPPTEDEQYF
many	TRBV3-1	CASSLVGQGSGNTIYF
.	TRBV9	CASREGPNTGELFF
many	TRBV10-1	CASSERVNTEAFF
few	TRBV4-1	CASRGGGSRSPLHF
.	TRBV7-2	CASSPVLRGAEAFF
many	TRBV27	CASSLKGLGTDTQYF
many	TRBV20-1	CSATGSSYNSPLHF
many	TRBV2	CASRDRGRDDQPQHF
many	TRBV6-1	CASSATGGKNTEAFF
many	TRBV20-1	CSARVNRAADTQYF
many	TRBV2	CASSVQEQYF
many	TRBV12-3/TRBV12-4	CASSLHGAGAGQYF
few	TRBV11-2	CASSLRRGFSTDTQYF
many	TRBV6-1	CASSEAWTGQRPQHF
many	TRBV7-9	CASSLGRGLYEQYF
.	TRBV4-1	CASSLRIWSSPFSGANVLTF
.	TRBV15	CATSRDGKAVLEQFF
.	TRBV11-2	CASSLVQYNEQF
many	TRBV9	CASSARTGVGYTF
many	TRBV6-5	CASSYSSINTEAFF
.	TRBV6-5	CASSSIPGQGGYEQYF
many	TRBV10-2	CASSATGGGYEQYF
many	TRBV12-3/TRBV12-4	CASSLISGGGYTF
many	TRBV19	CASSQTAPGTDTQYF
many	TRBV28	CASRIPARDEQYF
.	TRBV6-1	CASSTVLNYGYTF
.	TRBV7-9	CASTLPSGEQYF
many	TRBV5-1	CASSPTPSGANVLTF
.	TRBV6-5	CASSYSGQGDAEAFF